This T cell receptor (beta chain) is from a study of HIV-infected children after antiretroviral therapy interruption. Study-level points and caveats: Naive CD4+ sequences overlapped less between time points once interruption began.

RNA-based 3' RACE libraries used unique molecular identifiers. In TCRdb, the 3' RACE reads were re-called with MiXCR into one record per CDR3 protein. The sample shows fewer than 7,500 distinct CDR3 sequences, 15% to 20% of them seen only once. CDR3 size: 13 residues. With V trimmed by 0 bases and J by 10 bases, 3 bases remained unmatched. Indicated treatment: PENTA 11 planned treatment interruption arm or continuous ART arm. This clonotype occurred many times. The antigen is unknown. The sequence derives from a pool of human donors with HIV. The material was CD45RO+ CD8+ T cells from PBMCs, pooled from several time points, obtained from a donor given antiretroviral therapy, either interrupted or continuous. The subset: memory CD8+ CD45RO+ CD45RA- T cells. The J gene is TRBJ1-1, the V gene TRBV12-3 or TRBV12-4; 9 bases are shared with TRBD1. The CDR3 region is CASSLAQGALAFF. The CDR3 DNA reads as TGTGCCAGCAGTTTAGCACAGGGGGCTTTAGCTTTCTTT.